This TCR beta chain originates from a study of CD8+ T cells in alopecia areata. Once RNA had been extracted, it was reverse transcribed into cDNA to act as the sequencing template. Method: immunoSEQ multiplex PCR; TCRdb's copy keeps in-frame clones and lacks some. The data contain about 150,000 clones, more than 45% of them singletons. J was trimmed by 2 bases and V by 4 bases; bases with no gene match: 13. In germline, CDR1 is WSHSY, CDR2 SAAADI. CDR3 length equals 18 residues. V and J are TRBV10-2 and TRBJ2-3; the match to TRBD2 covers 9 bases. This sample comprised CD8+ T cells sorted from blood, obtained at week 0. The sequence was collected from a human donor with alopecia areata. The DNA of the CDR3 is TGCGCCAGCAGTGGTGTGATAGCGGGGGAAACTTTCACAGATACGCAGTATTTT. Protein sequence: CASSGVIAGETFTDTQYF.